This T cell receptor (beta chain) is drawn from a study of beta chain features in type 1 diabetes. Study at large: Cells sorted and examined across all samples totaled approximately 100 million.

CDR3 length equals 15 residues. Germline V gene data show CDR1 as SGHRS and CDR2 as YFSETQ. With 3 bases removed from V and 0 bases from J, the gap between germline ends came to 12 bases. The whole isolated RNA underwent reverse transcription, so sequencing captured expressed TCRB transcripts. Only in-frame clones appear in the TCRdb table, and some are missing; sequencing was by immunoSEQ multiplex PCR. The table shows a few hundred thousand clones, with 15% to 20% occurring only once. As for this clone: Its antigen is not known.

Study-level results: Equally in patients and controls, shorter templates might have been favored by PCR. Significant though moderate, a shortening of TCRB CDR3s appeared in all four CD4+ subsets of Type 1 diabetes patients.

Sequenced input: naive CD4+ T cells from blood. The TCR comes from a woman between 18 and 29 years old in good health. The chain employs TRBV5-1 and TRBJ1-2, with D possibly TRBD1 on 5 matching bases. The CDR3 sequence is CASSSQGGANYGYTF. CDR3 bases: TGCGCCAGCAGCTCTCAGGGTGGAGCTAACTATGGCTACACCTTC.